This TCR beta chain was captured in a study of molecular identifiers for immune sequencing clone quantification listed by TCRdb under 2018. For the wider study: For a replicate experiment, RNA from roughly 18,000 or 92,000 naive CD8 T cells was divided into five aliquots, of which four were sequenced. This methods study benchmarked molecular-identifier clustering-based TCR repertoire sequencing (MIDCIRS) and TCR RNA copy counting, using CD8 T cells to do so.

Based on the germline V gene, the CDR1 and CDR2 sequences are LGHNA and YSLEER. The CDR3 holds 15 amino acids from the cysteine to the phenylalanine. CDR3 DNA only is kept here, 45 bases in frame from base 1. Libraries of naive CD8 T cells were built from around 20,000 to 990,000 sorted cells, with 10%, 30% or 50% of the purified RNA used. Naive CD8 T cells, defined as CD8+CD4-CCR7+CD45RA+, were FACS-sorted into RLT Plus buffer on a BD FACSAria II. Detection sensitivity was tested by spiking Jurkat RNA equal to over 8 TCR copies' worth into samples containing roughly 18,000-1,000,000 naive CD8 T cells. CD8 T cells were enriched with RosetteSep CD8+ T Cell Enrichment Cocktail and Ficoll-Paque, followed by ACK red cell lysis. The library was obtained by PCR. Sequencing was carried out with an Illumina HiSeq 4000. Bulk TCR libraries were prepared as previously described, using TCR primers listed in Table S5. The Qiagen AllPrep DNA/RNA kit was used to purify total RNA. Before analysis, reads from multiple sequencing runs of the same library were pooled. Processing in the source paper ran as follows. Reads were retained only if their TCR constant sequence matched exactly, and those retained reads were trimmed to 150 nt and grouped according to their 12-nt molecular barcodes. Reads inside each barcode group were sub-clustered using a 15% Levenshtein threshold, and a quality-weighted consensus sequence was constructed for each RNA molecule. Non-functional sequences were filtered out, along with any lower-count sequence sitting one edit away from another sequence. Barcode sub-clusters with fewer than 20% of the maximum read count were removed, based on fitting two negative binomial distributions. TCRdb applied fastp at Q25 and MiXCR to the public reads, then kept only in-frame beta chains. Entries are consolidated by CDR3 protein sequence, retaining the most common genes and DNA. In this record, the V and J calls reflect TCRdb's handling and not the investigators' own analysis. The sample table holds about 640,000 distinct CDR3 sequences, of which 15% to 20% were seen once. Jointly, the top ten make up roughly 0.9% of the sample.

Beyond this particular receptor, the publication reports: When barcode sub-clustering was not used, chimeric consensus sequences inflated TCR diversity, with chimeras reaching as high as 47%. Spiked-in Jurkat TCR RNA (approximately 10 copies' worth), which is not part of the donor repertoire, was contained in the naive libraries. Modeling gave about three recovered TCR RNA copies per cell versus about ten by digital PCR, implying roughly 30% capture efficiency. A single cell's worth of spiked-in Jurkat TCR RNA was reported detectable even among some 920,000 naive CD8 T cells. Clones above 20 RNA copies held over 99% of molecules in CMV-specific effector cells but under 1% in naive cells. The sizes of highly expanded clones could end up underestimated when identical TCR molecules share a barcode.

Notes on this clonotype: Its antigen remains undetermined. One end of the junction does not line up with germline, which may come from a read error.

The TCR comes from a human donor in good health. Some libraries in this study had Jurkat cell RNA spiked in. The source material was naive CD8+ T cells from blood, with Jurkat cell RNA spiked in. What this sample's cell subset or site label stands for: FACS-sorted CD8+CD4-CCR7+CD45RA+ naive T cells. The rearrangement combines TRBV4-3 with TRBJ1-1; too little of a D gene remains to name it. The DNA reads TGCGCCAGCGGCCAAGATTACGGCGGTTACACTGAAGCTTTCTTT. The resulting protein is CASGQDYGGYTEAFF.